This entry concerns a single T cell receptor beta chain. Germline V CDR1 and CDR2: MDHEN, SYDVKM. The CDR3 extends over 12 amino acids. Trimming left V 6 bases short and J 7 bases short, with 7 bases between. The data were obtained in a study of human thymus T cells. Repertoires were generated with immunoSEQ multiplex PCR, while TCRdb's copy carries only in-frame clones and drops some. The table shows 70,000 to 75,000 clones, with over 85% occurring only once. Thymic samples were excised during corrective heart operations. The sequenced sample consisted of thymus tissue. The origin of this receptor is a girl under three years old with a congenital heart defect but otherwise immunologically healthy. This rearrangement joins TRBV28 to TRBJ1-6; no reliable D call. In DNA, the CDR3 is TGTGCCAGCAGGGCTAACAATTCACCCCTCCACTTT. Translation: CASRANNSPLHF.